These T cell receptor beta chains were read from a single sample in a study of blood T cells in healthy people across ages. One entry per CDR3 protein, called by TCRdb with MiXCR from the 5' RACE reads. Of over a million distinct CDR3 sequences detected, roughly 40% appear once; the ten largest clones hold 7.9%. The sequenced material came from blood. The source is a woman under 30 in good health. CDR3s include the opening cysteine and the closing phenylalanine or tryptophan. The D gene is left open where the match is weak. Only part of the rows carry a size: once, few, many, or a class if the clone is expanded.

v_gene: TRBV6-5
d_gene: -
abundance: -
j_gene: TRBJ1-2
CDR3aa: CASRWAATNYDYTF
CDR3nt: TGTGCCAGCAGATGGGCCGCGACGAACTATGACTACACCTTC

v_gene: TRBV3-1
d_gene: -
abundance: many
j_gene: TRBJ1-2
CDR3aa: CASSPVGVSVYGYTF
CDR3nt: TGTGCCAGCAGCCCCGTCGGGGTATCGGTCTATGGCTACACCTTC

v_gene: TRBV27
d_gene: -
abundance: -
j_gene: TRBJ1-6
CDR3aa: CASSPWTVNNSPLHF
CDR3nt: TGTGCCAGCAGTCCTTGGACGGTTAATAATTCACCCCTCCACTTT

v_gene: TRBV2
d_gene: -
abundance: -
j_gene: TRBJ1-5
CDR3aa: CASTEKRSNQPQHF
CDR3nt: TGTGCCAGCACCGAAAAGAGGAGCAATCAGCCCCAGCATTTT

v_gene: TRBV7-2
d_gene: -
abundance: -
j_gene: TRBJ2-3
CDR3aa: CASSLGVLTDTQYF
CDR3nt: TGTGCCAGCAGCTTAGGAGTACTCACAGATACGCAGTATTTT

v_gene: TRBV3-1
d_gene: -
abundance: -
j_gene: TRBJ2-5
CDR3aa: CASSRRTQQETQYF
CDR3nt: TGTGCCAGCAGCCGCAGGACACAACAAGAGACCCAGTACTTC

v_gene: TRBV7-3
d_gene: TRBD1
abundance: few
j_gene: TRBJ1-2
CDR3aa: CASSPRGTGAYGYTF
CDR3nt: TGTGCCAGCAGCCCCCGCGGGACAGGGGCCTATGGCTACACCTTC

v_gene: TRBV15
d_gene: -
abundance: once
j_gene: TRBJ1-5
CDR3aa: CATSAERGAQPQHF
CDR3nt: TGTGCCACCAGCGCAGAGAGGGGAGCGCAGCCCCAGCATTTT

v_gene: TRBV14
d_gene: TRBD2
abundance: few
j_gene: TRBJ2-3
CDR3aa: CASSHQAGKGTDTQYF
CDR3nt: TGTGCCAGCAGCCATCAAGCGGGGAAGGGCACAGATACGCAGTATTTT

v_gene: TRBV4-1
d_gene: -
abundance: -
j_gene: TRBJ2-5
CDR3aa: CASSQGLGREVETQYF
CDR3nt: TGCGCCAGCAGCCAAGGATTAGGCAGGGAGGTGGAGACCCAGTACTTC

v_gene: TRBV27
d_gene: TRBD1
abundance: -
j_gene: TRBJ1-1
CDR3aa: CASSVGRTGTEAFF
CDR3nt: TGTGCCAGCAGTGTAGGCAGGACAGGCACTGAAGCTTTCTTT

v_gene: TRBV19
d_gene: TRBD2
abundance: once
j_gene: TRBJ2-4
CDR3aa: CASSRSSGITSAKNIQYF
CDR3nt: TGTGCCAGTAGTAGAAGTAGCGGGATTACCTCAGCCAAAAACATTCAGTACTTC

v_gene: TRBV11-2
d_gene: -
abundance: many
j_gene: TRBJ2-3
CDR3aa: CASSGLGTTDTQYF
CDR3nt: TGTGCCAGCAGCGGACTGGGGACCACAGATACGCAGTATTTT

v_gene: TRBV7-3
d_gene: TRBD2
abundance: -
j_gene: TRBJ2-1
CDR3aa: CASNSGTNNNEQFF
CDR3nt: TGTGCCAGTAACTCCGGGACTAATAACAATGAGCAGTTCTTC

v_gene: TRBV30
d_gene: -
abundance: -
j_gene: TRBJ2-1
CDR3aa: CAWSKHNEQFF
CDR3nt: TGTGCCTGGAGTAAGCACAATGAGCAGTTCTTC

v_gene: TRBV5-5
d_gene: -
abundance: few
j_gene: TRBJ2-1
CDR3aa: CASSLGAALSSYNEQFF
CDR3nt: TGTGCCAGCAGCTTGGGGGCCGCGTTGAGCTCCTACAATGAGCAGTTCTTC

v_gene: TRBV29-1
d_gene: TRBD1
abundance: few
j_gene: TRBJ1-1
CDR3aa: CSVSGQGGSTEAFF
CDR3nt: TGCAGCGTGAGTGGGCAGGGGGGGAGCACTGAAGCTTTCTTT

v_gene: TRBV12-3/TRBV12-4
d_gene: -
abundance: few
j_gene: TRBJ2-1
CDR3aa: CASSLAGPYSYNEQFF
CDR3nt: TGTGCCAGCAGTTTAGCAGGGCCCTACTCCTACAATGAGCAGTTCTTC

v_gene: TRBV20-1
d_gene: -
abundance: few
j_gene: TRBJ1-6
CDR3aa: CSAPPGRGYSPLHF
CDR3nt: TGCAGTGCCCCCCCCGGCAGGGGTTATTCACCCCTCCACTTT

v_gene: TRBV7-9
d_gene: TRBD2
abundance: -
j_gene: TRBJ2-7
CDR3aa: CASSEVGTSGSYNEQYF
CDR3nt: TGTGCCAGCAGCGAAGTCGGGACTAGCGGGTCCTACAATGAGCAGTACTTC

v_gene: TRBV12-3/TRBV12-4
d_gene: -
abundance: -
j_gene: TRBJ2-3
CDR3aa: CASSPFIVRVADTQYF
CDR3nt: TGTGCCAGCAGCCCTTTTATAGTCCGCGTGGCAGATACGCAGTATTTT

v_gene: TRBV20-1
d_gene: TRBD2
abundance: few
j_gene: TRBJ2-5
CDR3aa: CSARLGGTRQETQYF
CDR3nt: TGCAGTGCTAGACTGGGAGGGACTAGACAAGAGACCCAGTACTTC

v_gene: TRBV28
d_gene: -
abundance: few
j_gene: TRBJ1-2
CDR3aa: CASSASGVYGYTF
CDR3nt: TGTGCCAGCAGCGCCTCGGGAGTCTATGGCTACACCTTC